This T cell receptor (beta chain) was obtained from a study of T cell responses to AZD1222 COVID-19 vaccine. On the study more broadly: Samples with a second dose at about 4 or about 12 weeks were pooled together.

With regard to this clone: Its target is unknown.

Produced via immunoSEQ multiplex PCR; TCRdb's table is partial and in-frame only. Among roughly 120,000 clones listed, 91% were seen once. Findings and limits, study-wide: Donors were largely white British and mainly female; clonal diversity was possibly underestimated. Increases in Spike-specific TCR breadth and depth were seen after two AZD1222 doses.

The germline V and J ends were trimmed by 3 bases and 12 bases, with 18 bases remaining between them. This CDR3 is built from 15 residues. Germline CDR1 reads LGHNA; CDR2 reads YSLEER. The source was peripheral blood, collected on day 0 of AZD1222 vaccination. This clonotype originated in an adult in good health. This rearrangement joins TRBV4-3 to TRBJ2-6; TRBD1 is a possible D gene (6 bases). The CDR3 region is CASSQERTVSGVLTF. CDR3 nucleotide sequence: TGCGCCAGCAGCCAGGAAAGGACAGTGAGCGGCGTCCTGACTTTC.